One T cell receptor (beta chain) is described in this entry. Its matching antigen is unknown. CDR1 SGHNT and CDR2 YENEEA come from the germline V gene. V dropped 5 bases and J dropped 2 bases, with 13 bases sitting between them. The CDR3 sequence is 15 residues long. The data are from a study of cytomegalovirus exposure and HLA in healthy donors. Study-level results: Cytomegalovirus association was listed for under 200 TCR beta chains.

The PCR used 60 Vbeta and 13 Jbeta primers. Data came from immunoSEQ multiplex PCR; TCRdb stores just in-frame clones and leaves some out. The repertoire holds about 110,000 clones, with roughly 78% as singletons. Material: PBMCs. The chain couples TRBV11-3 to TRBJ2-1; D perhaps matches TRBD2 (6 bases). This receptor was obtained from a woman aged 25-40 years in good health and CMV-seronegative. CDR3 nucleotides: TGTGCCAGCAGCGGGGGACTCCGAACCTACAATGAGCAGTTCTTC. Encoded protein: CASSGGLRTYNEQFF.